This T cell receptor beta chain was captured in a study of beta chain features in type 1 diabetes. Whole-study results and caveats: The study found fewer insertions and more deletions at VDJ junctions in type 1 diabetes patients. Whether HLA type influences TCRB rearrangement remained unresolved here.

Note on this clone: Antigen specificity is unknown.

Every isolated RNA sample was fully reverse transcribed, so sequencing captured expressed TCRB transcripts. This table comes from immunoSEQ multiplex PCR, and its TCRdb copy is limited to in-frame clones, with some not included. The sample holds under 150,000 clones, roughly 50% seen once. In total, each donor contributed a single heparinised blood draw that averaged roughly 110 mL. Sorting that relied on CD45RO/CCR7/CD25/CD127/CD95/CD27 yielded CD4+ naive, central memory, regulatory and stem cell-like memory cells. The V gene lost 5 bases and the J gene lost 6 bases, with 12 bases spanning the gap. Germline CDR1 reads SNHLY; CDR2 reads FYNNEI. The CDR3 consists of 13 residues.

The chain recombines TRBV2 with TRBJ2-3; no reliable D call. This clonotype originated in a man aged 18 to 29 in good health. The source material was Tregs from blood. The chain's CDR3 is CASSPPGVDTQYF. The DNA for the CDR3 is TGTGCCAGCAGTCCCCCAGGTGTGGATACGCAGTATTTT.